This record looks at one TCR beta chain sequence and its context. What it recognizes is unknown. These data are taken from a study of cytomegalovirus exposure and HLA in healthy donors. This PCR relied on a set of 60 Vbeta primers and 13 Jbeta primers. TCRdb's table, derived via immunoSEQ multiplex PCR, lists solely in-frame clones and lacks some. The data hold some 130,000 clones, with just under 80% observed a single time. General study results and limits: The study put 150 or so TCR beta chains on its list as cytomegalovirus-associated. Common viral pathogens were later found to be apparently linked to several of the most significant clusters. Among the CMV-associated chains, a few were confirmed in vitro as specific for CMV antigens. Sequencing likely caused a cluster of highly shared sequence variants.

The length of the CDR3 is 15 residues. V was shortened by 1 base and J by 3 bases, with 7 bases between the two germline ends. CDR1 is SGHVS and CDR2 is FQNEAQ in the germline V gene. This sequence was found in a man aged 25 to 40 in good health. Material: PBMCs. The chain employs TRBV7-8 and TRBJ1-6, with unresolved D. CDR3 region: CASSLEEIYNSPLHF. CDR3 coding DNA: TGTGCCAGCAGCTTAGAGGAGATCTATAATTCACCCCTCCACTTT.